This T cell receptor beta chain was recorded in a study of blood T cell repertoires in COVID-19. Overall study context: T cells, B-cell-depleted T cells, or PBMCs provided the cDNA or gDNA that served as material.

Profiled with immunoSEQ multiplex PCR; TCRdb holds only in-frame clones, not every one. This table has some 170,000 clones, 81% appearing once. The length of the CDR3 is 15 residues. Germline V gives CDR1 LGHDT, CDR2 YNNKEL (reference sequence). The V gene end was trimmed by 2 bases and the J gene end by 8 bases; junction bases not matched to a gene: 11. The receptor's source is a woman aged 40 to 55 with COVID-19, enrolled during active disease. The sequenced material came from peripheral blood. The rearrangement uses TRBV3-1 (or the pseudogene TRBV3-2) and TRBJ1-2, with 7 bases identical to TRBD1. This chain's CDR3 is CASSQSLDRLGGYTF. The CDR3 DNA follows: TGTGCCAGCAGCCAATCTCTGGACAGGTTGGGGGGCTACACCTTC.